In its sample, the clone carrying this TCR beta chain was seen once. Antigen: not known. Between the trimmed V and J ends, which lost 3 bases and 4 bases, there was a span of 14 bases. Germline-derived CDR1 and CDR2 are SGHTA and FQGTGA. This CDR3 has 15 amino acids. This entry comes from a study of cytomegalovirus exposure and HLA in healthy donors. The study drew the donors from its approximately 110-subject validation cohort, separate from the 666-subject first cohort. Produced via immunoSEQ multiplex PCR; TCRdb's table is partial and in-frame only. Among about 160,000 clones listed, about nine tenths were seen once. Study-wide findings and caveats: Whilst most TCR sequences proved rare, a subset of public TCRs occurred across many donors. Among TCR beta chains, those listed as cytomegalovirus-associated numbered roughly 150. The classifier reportedly diagnosed cytomegalovirus status with high sensitivity and specificity.

The origin of this receptor is a woman aged 18-29 years in good health and CMV-seropositive. Sequencing input: PBMCs. The chain carries TRBV7-3 and TRBJ2-3; no definite D call. The CDR3 loop reads CASSFLERPSDTQYF. Here the CDR3 DNA reads TGTGCCAGCAGCTTCCTAGAAAGGCCGTCAGATACGCAGTATTTT.